Following are 13 T cell receptor beta chains from one sample sequenced in a study of shared clonotypes between healthy human individuals. The assay was immunoSEQ multiplex PCR, and TCRdb's table has in-frame clones only and misses some. The data show under 600,000 clones, roughly 95% seen once. The source material was naive CD4+ T cells sorted from blood. The subset here: CD45RA+ positively selected. The receptors stem from a woman aged 30 to 39 in good health.

This sequence joins TRBV10-3 and TRBJ2-7; 12 nucleotides align to TRBD2. With V trimmed by 5 bases and J by 6 bases, 5 bases remained unmatched. From germline, CDR1 is ENHRY and CDR2 SYGVKD. CDR3 length: 14 amino acids. DNA of the CDR3: TGTGCCATCAGTTCCGGGACTAGCGGGTCCGAGCAGTACTTC. Protein: CAISSGTSGSEQYF.

The V and J genes are TRBV30 and TRBJ1-1; D unresolved. This CDR3 is 12 amino acids long. V lost 0 bases, J lost 6 bases, and 8 bases lay in between. The germline gives CDR1 GTSNPN, CDR2 SVGIG (reference sequence). In nucleotides, the CDR3 is TGTGCCTGGAGTGTAAATGGGCCTGAAGCTTTCTTT. It specifies CAWSVNGPEAFF.

The chain links TRBV7-9 to TRBJ2-3; 10 bases are shared with TRBD2. The CDR3 contains 16 residues. Unmatched junction bases numbered 5, after V lost 4 bases and J lost 1 base. From germline, CDR1 is SEHNR and CDR2 FQNEAQ (reference sequence). Written as DNA, the CDR3 is TGTGCCAGCAGCTCAGCGGGAGGGCCTGGCACAGATACGCAGTATTTT. This gives the protein CASSSAGGPGTDTQYF.

This clone was seen once. The rearrangement links TRBV27 to TRBJ1-6; D is unclear. The CDR3 length is 10 residues. V lost 7 bases and J lost 16, with 11 bases in between. Germline CDR1 and CDR2: MNHEY and SMNVEV (reference sequence). The CDR3 DNA reads TGTGCCAGCAAGCAATACGGTCTCCACTTT. Translating it yields CASKQYGLHF.

The chain joins TRBV28 to TRBJ2-4; 7 bases fit TRBD1. The CDR3 consists of 13 residues. The V and J ends lost 4 bases and 8 bases, in that order; junction bases with no gene match: 5. Germline CDR1 MDHEN, CDR2 SYDVKM. The CDR3 coding sequence is TGTGCCAGCAGTTCGGGACAGATGGACATTCAGTACTTC. Amino acid sequence: CASSSGQMDIQYF.

This chain links TRBV19 with TRBJ2-5; perhaps TRBD1 as D (6 bases). V was pared by 6 bases and J by 5 bases, with 19 bases between. Germline V gives CDR1 LNHDA, CDR2 SQIVND (reference sequence). The CDR3 length is 15 residues. The CDR3 nucleotides are TGTGCCAGTAGAGGGCCCCATGGGGGCGGGGAGACCCAGTACTTC. Protein: CASRGPHGGGETQYF.

This clone was detected only once. V is TRBV5-1 and J is TRBJ1-4; 8 bases map to TRBD1. The CDR3 loop spans 15 amino acids. The junction had 9 bases not matched to a gene; V was cut back by 4 bases and J by 7 bases. CDR1 is SGHRS, CDR2 YFSETQ, per germline. The CDR3 DNA is TGCGCCAGCAGCAGTACCAGGGGGCCTGGTGAAAAACTGTTTTTT. Its translation is CASSSTRGPGEKLFF.

This rearrangement joins TRBV2 to TRBJ2-7; TRBD2 is a possible D gene (5 bases). The CDR3 consists of 14 residues. Trimming left V 3 bases short and J 1 base short, with 10 bases between. Germline V gene lookup returns CDR1 SNHLY and CDR2 FYNNEI. The CDR3 sequence: CASSELERSYEQYF. The CDR3 bases are TGTGCCAGCAGTGAGCTCGAGCGGTCCTACGAGCAGTACTTC. The full variable domain, in which reference TRBV2 and TRBJ2-7 provide the parts outside the CDR3, is EPEVTQTPSHQVTQMGQEVILRCVPISNHLYFYWYRQILGQKVEFLVSFYNNEISEKSEIFDDQFSVERPDGSNFTLKIRSTKLEDSAMYFCASSELERSYEQYFGPGTRLTVT.

The chain has TRBV18 and TRBJ1-1, with 8 nucleotides matching TRBD1. J gave up 1 base and V 5 bases, and 3 bases lay outside the gene matches. The CDR3 is made up of 14 amino acids. Germline CDR1 and CDR2: KGHSH and LQKENI. Here the CDR3 reads CASSRDRKNTEAFF. The CDR3 region has the DNA TGTGCCAGCTCAAGGGACAGGAAGAACACTGAAGCTTTCTTT.

The chain combines TRBV9 with TRBJ2-3, with a tentative D call TRBD1 (6 bases). This CDR3 contains 13 residues. Germline V gene data show CDR1 as SGDLS and CDR2 as YYNGEE. The V end lost 2 bases, the J end lost 4 bases, and 8 bases lay between the germline ends. The CDR3: CASSVPGADTQYF. The DNA for the CDR3 is TGTGCCAGCAGCGTGCCAGGGGCAGATACGCAGTATTTT.

The chain links TRBV27 to TRBJ1-1; maybe TRBD1 (5 bases). The V gene lost 4 bases and the J gene lost 0 bases, with 15 bases spanning the gap. Per germline, CDR1 MNHEY and CDR2 SMNVEV (reference sequence). The CDR3 extends over 16 amino acids. CDR3 sequence (DNA): TGTGCCAGCAGTTCTGTTGGGGGAGTTGTGAACACTGAAGCTTTCTTT. Its translation is CASSSVGGVVNTEAFF.

The chain combines TRBV6-5 with TRBJ2-1, with TRBD2 matching over 13 bases. After removal of 2 bases from V and 8 bases from J, the junction contained 3 bases not matched to a gene. The CDR3 is 15 amino acids. Germline CDR1 MNHEY, CDR2 SVGAGI. Here the CDR3 reads CASSYGLAGAYEQFF. CDR3 in DNA: TGTGCCAGCAGTTACGGACTAGCGGGAGCCTATGAGCAGTTCTTC.

The chain links TRBV10-2 to TRBJ2-7, with D possibly matching TRBD2 (6 bases). V lost 6 bases, J lost 3 bases, and 12 bases lay in between. The CDR3 contains 13 residues. Germline values: CDR1 WSHSY, CDR2 SAAADI. The CDR3 is CASSSSSVYEQYF. In DNA, the CDR3 is TGCGCCAGCAGCAGTTCTAGCGTCTACGAGCAGTACTTC.